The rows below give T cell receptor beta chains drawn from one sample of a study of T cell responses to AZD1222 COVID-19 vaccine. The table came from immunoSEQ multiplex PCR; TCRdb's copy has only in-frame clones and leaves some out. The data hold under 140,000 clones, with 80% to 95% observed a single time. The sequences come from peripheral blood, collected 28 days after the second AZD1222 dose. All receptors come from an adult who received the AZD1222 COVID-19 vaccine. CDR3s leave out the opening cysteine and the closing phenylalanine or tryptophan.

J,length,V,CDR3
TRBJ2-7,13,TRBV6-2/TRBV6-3,ASSWTSGGIYEQY
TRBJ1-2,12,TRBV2,ASSEVVGGYGYT
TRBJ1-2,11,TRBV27,ASSFGESYGYT
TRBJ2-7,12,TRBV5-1,ASSLRAGSYEQY
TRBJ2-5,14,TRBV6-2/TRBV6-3,ASSYEIGSGVETQY
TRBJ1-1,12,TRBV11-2,ASSLGRVNTEAF
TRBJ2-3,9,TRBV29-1,SVVDPNIRY
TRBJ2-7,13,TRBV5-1,ASRLPEGALGEQY
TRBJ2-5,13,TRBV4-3,ASSRGTRRGETQY
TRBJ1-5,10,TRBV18,ASSQGNQPQH
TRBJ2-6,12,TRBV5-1,ASSTAAGANVLT
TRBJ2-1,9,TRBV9,ASGGADEQF
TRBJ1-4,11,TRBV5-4,ASSLMEAEKLF
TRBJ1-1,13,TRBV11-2,ASSSYTGGNAEAF
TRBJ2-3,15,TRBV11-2,ASSLELAGPVGGTQY
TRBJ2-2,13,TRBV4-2,ASSPRGAGTGELF
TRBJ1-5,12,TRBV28,ASSLGTGVQPQH
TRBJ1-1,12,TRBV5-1,ASSIRQLNTEAF
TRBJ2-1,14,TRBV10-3,AISASTGGSYNEQF
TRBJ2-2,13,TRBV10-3,AISAATANTGELF
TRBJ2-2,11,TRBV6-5,ASSDGGRGELF
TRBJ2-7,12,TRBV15,ATSRDRAASPRY
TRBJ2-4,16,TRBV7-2,ASSGYDNRELAKNIQY
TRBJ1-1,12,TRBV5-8,ASSWDRANTEAF
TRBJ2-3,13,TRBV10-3,AIKSDRGGTDTQY
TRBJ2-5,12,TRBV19,ASSIPGAQETQY
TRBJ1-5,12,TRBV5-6,ASSYGTGIQPQH
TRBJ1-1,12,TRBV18,ASSPVAGHMGAF
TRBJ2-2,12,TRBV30,AWKRGPNTGELF
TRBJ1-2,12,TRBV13,ASSTGHLNYGYT
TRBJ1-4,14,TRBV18,ASSPRGRGADEKLF
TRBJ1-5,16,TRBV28,ASSFPYGAGGANQPQH
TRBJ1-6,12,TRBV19,ASARGQMNSPLH
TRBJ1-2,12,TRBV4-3,ASSQDRGLYGYT
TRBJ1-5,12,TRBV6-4,ASSEQGGNQPQH
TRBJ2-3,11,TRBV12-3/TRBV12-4,ASSLGWTDTQY
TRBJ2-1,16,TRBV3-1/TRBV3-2,ASSQVRLAGGSYNEQF
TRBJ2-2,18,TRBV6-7,ASSYSNITGQGAHTGELF
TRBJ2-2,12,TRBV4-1,ASSQGLHTGELF
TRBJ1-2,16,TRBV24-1,ATSDSPGQGVRPYGYT
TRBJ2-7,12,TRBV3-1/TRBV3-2,ASSPQGGSDEQY
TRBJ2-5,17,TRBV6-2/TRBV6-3,ASSLSIDRKRGIQETQY
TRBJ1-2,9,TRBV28,ASRGFSGYT
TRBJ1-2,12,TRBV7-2,ASSLVRTGNGYT
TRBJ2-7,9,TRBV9,ASSVVQGGY
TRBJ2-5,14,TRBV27,ASSLKGLSGFETQY
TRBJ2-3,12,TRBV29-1,SVVWLAGGDTQY
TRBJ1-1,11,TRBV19,ASSNNRATEAF
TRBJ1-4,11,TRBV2,ASSEGPNEKLF
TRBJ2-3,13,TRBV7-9,ASSTRSGSTDTQY
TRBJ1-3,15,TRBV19,ASSKGRTTGTLRAIY
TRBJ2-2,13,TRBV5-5,ASSLRHGASGELF